The sequence of this T cell receptor beta chain was determined in a study of regulatory dendritic cells for organ transplantation. Generated by immunoSEQ multiplex PCR, the TCRdb table keeps only in-frame clones and is missing some. The sample shows tens of thousands of clones, roughly 85% of them seen only once. The CDR3 has 11 amino acids. CDR1 and CDR2 from the germline V gene are LNHDA and SQIVND (reference sequence). V was clipped by 6 bases and J by 7 bases, with 9 bases between them. V and J are TRBV19 and TRBJ1-2; D not resolved. Input material: naive CD4+ T cells from blood. Subset defined: CD45RA+ naive T cells. The origin of this receptor is a human donor in good health. CDR3 coding DNA: TGTGCCAGTAGGTATGCGGGTGGCTACACCTTC. Its translation: CASRYAGGYTF.